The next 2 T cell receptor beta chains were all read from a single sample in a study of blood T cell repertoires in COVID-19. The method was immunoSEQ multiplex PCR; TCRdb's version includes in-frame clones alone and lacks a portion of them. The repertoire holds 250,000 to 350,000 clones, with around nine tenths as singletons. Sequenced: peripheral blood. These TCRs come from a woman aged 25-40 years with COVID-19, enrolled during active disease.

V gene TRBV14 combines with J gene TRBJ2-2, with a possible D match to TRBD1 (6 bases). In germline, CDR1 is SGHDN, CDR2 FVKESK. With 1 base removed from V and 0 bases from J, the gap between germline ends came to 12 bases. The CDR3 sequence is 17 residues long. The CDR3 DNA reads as TGTGCCAGCAGCCAAGGAAGGGCAGGGGCGAACACCGGGGAGCTGTTTTTT. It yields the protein CASSQGRAGANTGELFF.

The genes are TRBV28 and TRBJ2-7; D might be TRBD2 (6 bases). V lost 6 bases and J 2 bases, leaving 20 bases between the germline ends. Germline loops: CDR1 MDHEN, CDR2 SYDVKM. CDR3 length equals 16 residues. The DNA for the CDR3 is TGTGCCAGCAGCATCCGTCCGGGACTGGGCACCTACGAGCAGTACTTC. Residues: CASSIRPGLGTYEQYF.